The 4 T cell receptor beta chains below all came from one sample that was sequenced in a study of T cell clonality in common variable immunodeficiency. Measured with immunoSEQ multiplex PCR; TCRdb has only the in-frame clones, and not every one. The repertoire consists of about 35,000 clones, none detected only once. Sequencing input: peripheral blood mononuclear cells. These receptors were obtained from a person aged 18-69 years in good health.

This clone was counted ten times or more. The observed sequence ends 3 residues before the CDR3 terminus, with the missing tail filled in from the germline J gene. The chain joins TRBV6-1 to TRBJ2-7; D might be TRBD2 (6 bases). The CDR3 is 14 residues long. Germline V CDR1 and CDR2: MNHNS, SASEGT. Trimming left V 1 base short and J 4 bases short, with 11 bases between. CDR3 bases read: TGTGCCAGCAGTGAAGGGCCAGGGAGGTACGAG. Protein product: CASSEGPGRYE. The entire CDR3 protein reads CASSEGPGRYEQYF.

This clone counts as medium-sized. The observed sequence ends 3 residues before the CDR3 terminus, with the missing tail filled in from the germline J gene. V usage is TRBV20-1 and J usage is TRBJ2-1; 7 nucleotides line up with TRBD1. This CDR3 region has 15 residues. Germline CDR1 DFQATT, CDR2 SNEGSKA (reference sequence). V was clipped by 3 bases and J by 4 bases; unmatched bases: 9. The CDR3 protein is CSASKQGFPYNEQFF. The covered CDR3 bases are TGCAGTGCTAGCAAACAGGGGTTCCCTTACAATGAG.

There are many counts of this clone. Read coverage stops 3 residues before the CDR3 terminus; the germline J gene supplies the remainder. The rearrangement uses TRBV2 and TRBJ2-2, with D perhaps TRBD2 (5 bases). V gave up 6 bases and J gave up 0 bases, with 11 bases separating them. Germline CDR1 is SNHLY and CDR2 is FYNNEI. This CDR3 spans 15 amino acids. Here the CDR3 reads CASSRNGANTGELFF. The sequenced part of the CDR3 DNA is TGTGCCAGCAGCCGCAACGGGGCGAACACCGGGGAG.

This clone occurred many times. The read terminates 3 residues ahead of where the CDR3 ends, so the germline J gene completes it. The J gene is TRBJ1-1, the V gene TRBV13, with D possibly being TRBD1 (5 bases). The CDR3 spans 15 residues. V lost 5 bases and J 4 bases, leaving 17 bases between the germline ends. Looked up from germline, CDR1 is PRHDT and CDR2 is FYEKMQ (reference sequence). CDR3 in amino acids: CASSPSPDGGTEAFF. The part of the CDR3 DNA that was read is TGTGCCAGCAGCCCATCCCCCGACGGGGGCACTGAA.